Described below is a single T cell receptor beta chain sequence and its context. Its target is unknown. The record originates from a study of shared clonotypes between healthy human individuals. Study results and limitations: Generally, naive subsets (rather than memory subsets) showed larger estimated richness.

Trimming removed 3 bases from V and 0 bases from J, with 9 bases in between. This CDR3 region has 14 residues. Germline V gene data show CDR1 as LNHDA and CDR2 as SQIVND (reference sequence). The data were produced by immunoSEQ multiplex PCR, yet TCRdb's version contains in-frame clones alone and is incomplete. This table has some 1.1 million clones, approximately 75% appearing once. Sequencing was done on a sample of memory CD4+ T cells from PBMCs. Subset reported: CD45RA-negative fraction. This chain joins TRBV19 and TRBJ2-7; no clear D gene. This receptor was identified in a man between 18 and 29 years old in good health. Some clones in this sample may be carry-over from other donors' samples. The CDR3 DNA is TGTGCCAGTAGTATCCACAGACGCTCCTACGAGCAGTACTTC. As protein: CASSIHRRSYEQYF. Full variable domain (missing parts from reference TRBV19 and TRBJ2-7): DGGITQSPKYLFRKEGQNVTLSCEQNLNHDAMYWYRQDPGQGLRLIYYSQIVNDFQKGDIAEGYSVSREKKESFPLTVTSAQKNPTAFYLCASSIHRRSYEQYFGPGTRLTVT.